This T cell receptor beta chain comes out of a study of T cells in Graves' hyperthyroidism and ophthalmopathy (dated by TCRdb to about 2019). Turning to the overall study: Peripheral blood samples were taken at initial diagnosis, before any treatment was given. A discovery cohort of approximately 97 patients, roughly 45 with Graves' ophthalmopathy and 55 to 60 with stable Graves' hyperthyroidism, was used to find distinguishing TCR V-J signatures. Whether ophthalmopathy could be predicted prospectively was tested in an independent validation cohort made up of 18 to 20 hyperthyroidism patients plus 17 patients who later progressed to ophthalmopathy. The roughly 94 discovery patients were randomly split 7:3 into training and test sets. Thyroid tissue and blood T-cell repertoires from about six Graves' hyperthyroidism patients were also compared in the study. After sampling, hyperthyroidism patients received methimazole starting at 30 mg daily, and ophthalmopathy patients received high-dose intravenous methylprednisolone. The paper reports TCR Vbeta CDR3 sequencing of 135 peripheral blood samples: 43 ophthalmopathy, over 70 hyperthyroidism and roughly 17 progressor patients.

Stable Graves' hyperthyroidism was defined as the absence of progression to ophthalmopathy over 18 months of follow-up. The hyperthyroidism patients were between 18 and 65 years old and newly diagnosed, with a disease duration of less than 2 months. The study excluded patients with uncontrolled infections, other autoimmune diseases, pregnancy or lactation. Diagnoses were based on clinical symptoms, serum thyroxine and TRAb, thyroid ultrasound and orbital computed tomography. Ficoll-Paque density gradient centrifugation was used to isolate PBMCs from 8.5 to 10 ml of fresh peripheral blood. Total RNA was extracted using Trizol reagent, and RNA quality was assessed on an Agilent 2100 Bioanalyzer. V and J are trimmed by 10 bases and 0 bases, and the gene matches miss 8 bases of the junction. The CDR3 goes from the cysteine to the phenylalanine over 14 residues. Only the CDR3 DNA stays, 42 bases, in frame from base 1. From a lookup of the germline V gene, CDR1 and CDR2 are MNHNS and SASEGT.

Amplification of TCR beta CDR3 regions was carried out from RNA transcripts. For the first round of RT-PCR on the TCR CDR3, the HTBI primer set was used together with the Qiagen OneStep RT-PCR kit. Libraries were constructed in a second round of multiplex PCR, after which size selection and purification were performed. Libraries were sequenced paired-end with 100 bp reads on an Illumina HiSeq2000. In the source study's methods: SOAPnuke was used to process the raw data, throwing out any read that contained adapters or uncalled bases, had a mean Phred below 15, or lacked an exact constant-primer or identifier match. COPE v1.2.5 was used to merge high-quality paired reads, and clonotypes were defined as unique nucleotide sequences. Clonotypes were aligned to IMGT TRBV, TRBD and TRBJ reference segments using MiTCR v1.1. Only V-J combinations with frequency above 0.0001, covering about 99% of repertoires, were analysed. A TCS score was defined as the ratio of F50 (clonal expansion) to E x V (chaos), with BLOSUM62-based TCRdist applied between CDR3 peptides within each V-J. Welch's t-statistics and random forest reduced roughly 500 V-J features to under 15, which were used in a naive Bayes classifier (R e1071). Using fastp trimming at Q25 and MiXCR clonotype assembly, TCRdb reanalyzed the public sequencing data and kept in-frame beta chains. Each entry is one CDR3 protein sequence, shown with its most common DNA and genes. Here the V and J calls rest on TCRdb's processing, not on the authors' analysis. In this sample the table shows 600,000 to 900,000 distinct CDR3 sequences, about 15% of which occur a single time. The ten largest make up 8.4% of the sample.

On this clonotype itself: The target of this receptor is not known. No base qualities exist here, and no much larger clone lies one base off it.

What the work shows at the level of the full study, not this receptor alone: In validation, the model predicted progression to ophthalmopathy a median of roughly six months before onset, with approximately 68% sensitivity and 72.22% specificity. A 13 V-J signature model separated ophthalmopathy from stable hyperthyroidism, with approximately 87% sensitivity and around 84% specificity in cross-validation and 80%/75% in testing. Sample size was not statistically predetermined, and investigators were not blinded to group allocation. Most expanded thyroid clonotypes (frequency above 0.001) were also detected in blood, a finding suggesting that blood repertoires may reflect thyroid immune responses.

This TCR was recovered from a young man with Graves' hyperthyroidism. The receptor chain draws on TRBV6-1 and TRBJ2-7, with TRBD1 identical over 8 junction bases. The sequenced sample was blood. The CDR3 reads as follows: CATGGTGRSYEQYF. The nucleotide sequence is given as TGTGCCACCGGTGGGACAGGTCGCTCCTACGAGCAGTACTTC.